Listed below are T cell receptor beta chains from one sample, sequenced in a study of T cell repertoires in cytomegalovirus infection. MiXCR, run by TCRdb on the reads, gives a single entry per CDR3 protein. The table has 500,000 to 600,000 distinct CDR3 sequences, 16% seen once. Input material: CD8+ T cells from PBMCs. The receptors stem from a human donor in good health (CMV status not recorded). Some clones in this sample may be carry-over from other donors' samples. The conserved cysteine and the conserved F or W are not part of the CDR3 here. Each record gives: V gene, clone size, J gene, CDR3 protein. Some rows have no size entry. The others give once, few or many, or a class for an expanded clone.

V: TRBV28; size: once; J: TRBJ1-5; CDR3: ASSFSGRSNQPQH
V: TRBV4-1; size: NA; J: TRBJ2-3; CDR3: ASSQQDRGVVTDTQY
V: TRBV6-6; size: NA; J: TRBJ2-5; CDR3: ASSYYHRNEETQY
V: TRBV12-3/TRBV12-4; size: many; J: TRBJ2-1; CDR3: ASSLLAGGQGVEQF
V: TRBV9; size: NA; J: TRBJ2-1; CDR3: ASSPPAGGQAEQF
V: TRBV6-5; size: few; J: TRBJ1-3; CDR3: ASSYTQGAIHLGGNTIY
V: TRBV29-1; size: once; J: TRBJ1-2; CDR3: SVGDRDRDGNYGYT
V: TRBV11-2; size: many; J: TRBJ1-1; CDR3: ASSLDRGPHAEAF
V: TRBV6-5; size: NA; J: TRBJ2-7; CDR3: ASSYSRLAGERGYEQY
V: TRBV6-2/TRBV6-3; size: many; J: TRBJ2-7; CDR3: ASSYSGRVSRYEQY
V: TRBV4-2; size: few; J: TRBJ2-7; CDR3: ASSQGIGGLSLEKY
V: TRBV9; size: NA; J: TRBJ1-1; CDR3: ASSPEGRGAEAF
V: TRBV10-2; size: NA; J: TRBJ2-1; CDR3: AASGGPHANEQF
V: TRBV29-1; size: NA; J: TRBJ1-2; CDR3: SVPRQGSNYGYT
V: TRBV29-1; size: NA; J: TRBJ2-5; CDR3: SVRRQGGREETQY
V: TRBV29-1; size: few; J: TRBJ2-1; CDR3: SVDGGRAYNEQF
V: TRBV27; size: many; J: TRBJ1-5; CDR3: ASSLGFRQPQH
V: TRBV2; size: NA; J: TRBJ2-1; CDR3: ASGGRPPEQF
V: TRBV12-5; size: many; J: TRBJ1-5; CDR3: ASGLGTNSNQPQH
V: TRBV7-9; size: many; J: TRBJ2-1; CDR3: ASSPRQGAWNEQF
V: TRBV27; size: NA; J: TRBJ2-1; CDR3: ASSSKSLGYNEQF
V: TRBV4-1; size: NA; J: TRBJ2-7; CDR3: ASSQVVRYEQY